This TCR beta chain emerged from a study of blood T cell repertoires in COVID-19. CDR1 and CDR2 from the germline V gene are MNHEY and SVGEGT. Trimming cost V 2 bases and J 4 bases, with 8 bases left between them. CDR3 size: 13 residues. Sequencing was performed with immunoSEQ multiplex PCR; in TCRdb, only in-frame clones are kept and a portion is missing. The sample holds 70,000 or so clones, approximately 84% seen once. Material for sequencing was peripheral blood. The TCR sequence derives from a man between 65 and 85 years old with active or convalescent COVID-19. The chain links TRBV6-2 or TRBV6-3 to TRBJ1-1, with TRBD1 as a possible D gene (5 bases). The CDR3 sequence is CASSYQGGTEAFF. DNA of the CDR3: TGTGCCAGCAGTTACCAGGGTGGCACTGAAGCTTTCTTT.